The rows below give T cell receptor beta chains drawn from one sample of a study of cytotoxic CD8 clonotypes in ibrutinib-treated CLL. Produced via immunoSEQ multiplex PCR; TCRdb's table is partial and in-frame only. The table records roughly 220,000 clones, around 75% of them present only once. The input for sequencing was PBMCs, taken after 12 months of ibrutinib treatment. The receptors shown here come from a human donor with chronic lymphocytic leukemia. Each CDR3 is given with its conserved first and last residue. The D gene is left open where the match is weak. Clone sizes are given selectively: once, few, many, or a class where the clone is expanded.

v_gene	d_gene	j_gene	abundance	CDR3aa	CDR3nt
TRBV7-3	TRBD1	TRBJ1-2	NA	CASSSRHPGQSNYGYTF	TGTGCCAGCAGCTCGCGCCACCCGGGACAGAGTAACTATGGCTACACCTTC
TRBV25-1	TRBD1	TRBJ1-6	NA	CASSRTGKNSPLHF	TGTGCCAGCAGTCGGACAGGGAAAAACTCACCCCTCCACTTT
TRBV18	TRBD1	TRBJ2-7	NA	CASSPPGGRTSSYEQYF	TGTGCCAGCTCACCTCCAGGGGGCAGGACCAGCTCCTACGAGCAGTACTTC
TRBV2	NA	TRBJ1-6	few	CAGVSSYNSPLHF	TGTGCAGGTGTGAGCTCCTATAATTCACCCCTCCACTTT
TRBV2	NA	TRBJ2-7	NA	CASSDLLVSYEQYF	TGTGCCAGCAGTGACTTATTAGTATCCTACGAGCAGTACTTC
TRBV4-3	TRBD2	TRBJ2-7	once	CASSQTSASYEQYF	TGCGCCAGCAGCCAAACTAGCGCCTCCTACGAGCAGTACTTC
TRBV29-1	NA	TRBJ2-7	NA	CSVGPWETRGSRYEQYF	TGCAGCGTTGGACCGTGGGAAACTCGGGGGAGTCGCTACGAGCAGTACTTC
TRBV5-1	NA	TRBJ2-2	NA	CASRVRNTGELFF	TGCGCCAGCAGGGTGAGGAACACCGGGGAGCTGTTTTTT
TRBV19	TRBD2	TRBJ2-7	NA	CASSGELAGGTYEQYF	TGTGCCAGTAGTGGGGAGCTAGCGGGGGGGACCTACGAGCAGTACTTC
TRBV19	NA	TRBJ2-7	NA	CASSRSETYEQYF	TGTGCCAGTAGTCGTTCGGAGACCTACGAGCAGTACTTC
TRBV18	TRBD2	TRBJ2-1	NA	CASSPGLAYEQFF	TGTGCCAGCTCCCCCGGACTAGCCTATGAGCAGTTCTTC
TRBV2	NA	TRBJ1-1	few	CASSELHQNTEAFF	TGTGCCAGCAGTGAATTACACCAGAACACTGAAGCTTTCTTT
TRBV18	NA	TRBJ1-2	few	CASSRDGANYGYTF	TGTGCCAGCTCACGGGACGGCGCTAACTATGGCTACACCTTC
TRBV29-1	NA	TRBJ1-3	NA	CSVDLPGNTIYF	TGCAGCGTTGACCTCCCTGGAAACACCATATATTTT
TRBV5-1	TRBD1	TRBJ2-1	NA	CASSFGTGHNEQFF	TGCGCCAGCAGCTTCGGGACAGGGCACAATGAGCAGTTCTTC
TRBV4-3	NA	TRBJ2-7	NA	CASSQGMEAAYEQYF	TGCGCCAGCAGCCAAGGAATGGAAGCGGCCTACGAGCAGTACTTC
TRBV2	NA	TRBJ2-3	NA	CASSKDDANTQYF	TGTGCCAGCAGCAAGGACGATGCGAATACGCAGTATTTT
TRBV16	NA	TRBJ2-3	NA	CASAGQLTDTQYF	TGTGCCAGCGCAGGGCAGCTCACAGATACGCAGTATTTT
TRBV9	TRBD1	TRBJ2-3	NA	CASSAGQGLGTQYF	TGTGCCAGCAGCGCGGGACAGGGCTTGGGTACGCAGTATTTT